The text below deals with one TCR beta chain. The antigen is unknown. The CDR3 length is 15 residues. V shed 5 bases and J shed 5 bases, with 15 bases lying between them. Per the germline V gene, CDR1 is WNHNN and CDR2 is SYGVQD (reference sequence). The source of the sample is a study of early T cells in non-severe SARS-CoV-2 infection. Study overall: From unsorted whole blood, bulk RNA was sequenced, and the chains remained unpaired.

Individual cDNA molecules each received unique molecular identifiers attached to them. Each CDR3 protein is one row after TCRdb ran MiXCR on the 5' RACE reads. The table has under 70,000 distinct CDR3 sequences, 7.7% seen once. Study-level findings and limits: VDJdb matching favored anti-spike CD8 responses, missing private and CD4 specificities.

This clonotype originated in an adult who was a healthcare worker with PCR-confirmed SARS-CoV-2 infection or an uninfected control (not recorded which). Sequenced material: whole blood, taken at baseline. The chain uses TRBV10-1 and TRBJ2-2; D gene ambiguous. Here the CDR3 reads CASSTMAGSTGELFF. For the CDR3, the DNA is TGCGCCAGCAGTACTATGGCCGGGTCTACCGGGGAGCTGTTTTTT.